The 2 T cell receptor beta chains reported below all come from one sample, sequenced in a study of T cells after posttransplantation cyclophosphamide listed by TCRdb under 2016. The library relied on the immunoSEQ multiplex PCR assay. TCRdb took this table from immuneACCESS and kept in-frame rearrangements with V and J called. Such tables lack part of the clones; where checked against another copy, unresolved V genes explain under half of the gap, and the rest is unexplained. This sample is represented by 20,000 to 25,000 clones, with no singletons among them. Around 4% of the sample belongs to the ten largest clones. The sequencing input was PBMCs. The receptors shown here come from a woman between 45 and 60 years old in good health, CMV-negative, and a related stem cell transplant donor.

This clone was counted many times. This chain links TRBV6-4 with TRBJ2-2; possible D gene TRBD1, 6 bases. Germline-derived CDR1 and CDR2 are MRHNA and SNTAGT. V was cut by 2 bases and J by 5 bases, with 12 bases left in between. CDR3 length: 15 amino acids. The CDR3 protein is CASSDKSGDTGELFF. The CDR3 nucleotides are TGTGCCAGCAGTGACAAGTCAGGGGATACCGGGGAGCTGTTTTTT.

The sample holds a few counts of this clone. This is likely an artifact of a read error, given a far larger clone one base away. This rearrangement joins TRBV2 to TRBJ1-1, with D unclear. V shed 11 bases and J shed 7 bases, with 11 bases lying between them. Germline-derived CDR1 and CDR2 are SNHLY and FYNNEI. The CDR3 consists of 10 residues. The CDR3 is CAPSSGEAFF. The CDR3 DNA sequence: TGTGCCCCCTCTTCCGGTGAAGCTTTCTTT. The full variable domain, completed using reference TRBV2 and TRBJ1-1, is EPEVTQTPSHQVTQMGQEVILRCVPISNHLYFYWYRQILGQKVEFLVSFYNNEISEKSEIFDDQFSVERPDGSNFTLKIRSTKLEDSAMYFCAPSSGEAFFGQGTRLTVV.